These T cell receptor beta chains were read from a single sample in a study of blood T cell repertoires in COVID-19. Profiling relied on immunoSEQ multiplex PCR, and the TCRdb table lists in-frame clones only, not all of them. The data contain fewer than 200,000 clones, 85% to 90% of them singletons. The sequenced material came from peripheral blood. All receptors derive from a woman aged 80 or over with COVID-19, enrolled during active disease. The CDR3 runs from the conserved cysteine through the conserved F or W. D genes are given only for firm matches. Size is stated for part of the rows, as once, few or many counts, or as a class when the clone is expanded.

>TRBD1|NA|TRBJ1-4|TRBV10-1
CASRGGDRQGSNEKLFF
TGCGCCAGCAGGGGTGGGGACAGACAGGGGTCTAATGAAAAACTGTTTTTT
>NA|NA|TRBJ2-3|TRBV6-1
CASSEGRHPGWQYF
TGTGCCAGCAGTGAAGGTCGGCACCCAGGTTGGCAGTATTTT
>NA|NA|TRBJ1-4|TRBV28
CAIKEGSQGVSEKLFF
TGTGCCATCAAAGAGGGTTCACAGGGAGTTTCGGAAAAACTGTTTTTT
>TRBD2|NA|TRBJ2-2|TRBV5-1
CASSLGTSGSWELFF
TGCGCCAGCAGCTTGGGTACTAGCGGGTCCTGGGAGCTGTTTTTT
>NA|NA|TRBJ1-1|TRBV18
CASSPEMGNTEAFF
TGTGCCAGCTCACCGGAGATGGGGAACACTGAAGCTTTCTTT
>TRBD2|NA|TRBJ2-2|TRBV5-4
CASSLSSSGSTGELFF
TGTGCCAGCAGCTTGTCGTCTAGCGGGTCCACCGGGGAGCTGTTTTTT
>NA|NA|TRBJ1-1|TRBV6-2/TRBV6-3
CASSSNNRDTEAFF
TGTGCCAGCAGTTCCAATAACCGGGACACTGAAGCTTTCTTT
>TRBD1|NA|TRBJ2-1|TRBV29-1
CSVEDPRQGPRFF
TGCAGCGTTGAAGATCCCCGACAGGGTCCGAGGTTCTTC
>NA|NA|TRBJ2-3|TRBV28
CASMGLVENTDTQYF
TGTGCCAGCATGGGGCTAGTGGAGAACACAGATACGCAGTATTTT
>NA|NA|TRBJ1-6|TRBV7-3
CASSLTQGGSPLHF
TGTGCCAGCAGCTTAACGCAGGGTGGTTCACCCCTCCACTTT
>NA|NA|TRBJ1-6|TRBV11-2
CASSYGAHNSPLHF
TGTGCCAGCAGCTATGGAGCGCATAATTCACCCCTCCACTTT
>TRBD1|once|TRBJ2-7|TRBV7-2
CASSLKGGAYEYEQYF
TGTGCCAGCAGCTTAAAAGGGGGCGCTTACGAATACGAGCAGTACTTC
>NA|NA|TRBJ1-1|TRBV9
CASSGGTLGNTEAFF
TGTGCCAGCAGCGGAGGGACACTAGGGAACACTGAAGCTTTCTTT
>NA|few|TRBJ1-3|TRBV19
CASSQARQLGNTIYF
TGTGCCAGTAGCCAAGCCCGACAGTTGGGAAACACCATATATTTT
>TRBD2|NA|TRBJ2-7|TRBV7-9
CASSQTSGGRYEQYF
TGTGCCAGCAGCCAAACTAGCGGAGGGAGGTACGAGCAGTACTTC
>TRBD2|few|TRBJ2-1|TRBV25-1
CASRGTGGPGEQFF
TGTGCCAGCAGAGGAACGGGAGGGCCTGGTGAGCAGTTCTTC
>NA|once|TRBJ2-5|TRBV4-2
CASSQEGGETQYF
TGTGCCAGCAGCCAAGAGGGGGGAGAGACCCAGTACTTC
>TRBD1|many|TRBJ1-2|TRBV9
CASSTFDRVGNYGYTF
TGTGCCAGCAGCACATTCGACAGGGTAGGCAACTATGGCTACACCTTC
>NA|NA|TRBJ1-1|TRBV7-8
CASSRAPGLGNTEAFF
TGTGCCAGCAGCCGAGCCCCTGGGCTGGGGAACACTGAAGCTTTCTTT
>NA|NA|TRBJ1-1|TRBV12-3/TRBV12-4
CASSLFITEAFF
TGTGCCAGCAGTTTATTCATCACTGAAGCTTTCTTT
>TRBD1|NA|TRBJ2-7|TRBV19
CASSIGQGASEQYF
TGTGCCAGTAGTATTGGGCAGGGGGCATCCGAGCAGTACTTC
>NA|NA|TRBJ1-4|TRBV19
CASSIGHLNEKLFF
TGTGCCAGTAGTATAGGACACCTTAATGAAAAACTGTTTTTT
>NA|NA|TRBJ1-2|TRBV6-1
CASSEAGRGYGYTF
TGTGCCAGCAGTGAAGCCGGCAGGGGCTATGGCTACACCTTC